This T cell receptor (beta chain) was found in a study of patients and donors after allogeneic stem cell transplantation. Each CDR3 protein is one row after TCRdb ran MiXCR on the RT-PCR reads. The sample holds over 150,000 distinct CDR3 sequences, about 30% seen once. The source of this sequence is a human donor who was either an allogeneic HSCT recipient or a stem cell or donor lymphocyte infusion donor (not recorded which). It is not recorded whose cells these are; they may come from a transplant donor. The specimen sequenced was blood, either unsorted or a sorted T cell fraction (not recorded which).

The CDR3 bases are TGCGCCAGCAGCCACGGGACTCACGCCACAGATACGCAGTATTTT. Encoded protein: CASSHGTHATDTQYF. The chain recombines TRBV4-3 with TRBJ2-3; a possible D gene is TRBD2 (6 bases). V was clipped by 3 bases and J by 2 bases, with 12 bases between them. The V gene's germline CDR1 is LGHNA and CDR2 YSLEER. The CDR3 spans 15 residues.